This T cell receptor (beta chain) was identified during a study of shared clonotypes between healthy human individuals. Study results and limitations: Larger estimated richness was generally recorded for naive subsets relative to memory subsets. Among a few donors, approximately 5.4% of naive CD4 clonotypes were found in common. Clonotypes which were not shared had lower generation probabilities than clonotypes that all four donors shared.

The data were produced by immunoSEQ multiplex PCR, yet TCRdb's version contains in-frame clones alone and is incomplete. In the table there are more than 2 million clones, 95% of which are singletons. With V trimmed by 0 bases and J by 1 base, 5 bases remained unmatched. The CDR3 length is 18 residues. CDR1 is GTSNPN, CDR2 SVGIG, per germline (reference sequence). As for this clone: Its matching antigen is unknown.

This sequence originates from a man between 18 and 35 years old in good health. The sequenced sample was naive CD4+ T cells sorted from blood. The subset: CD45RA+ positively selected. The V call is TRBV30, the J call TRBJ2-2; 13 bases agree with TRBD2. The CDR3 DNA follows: TGTGCCTGGAGTGTACAAAGGACTAGCGGGGGGAACACCGGGGAGCTGTTTTTT. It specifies CAWSVQRTSGGNTGELFF.